This T cell receptor beta chain was found in a study of PD-1 blockade in classical Hodgkin lymphoma. Study-wide results and caveats: For complete responders, baseline diversity was comparable to that of newly diagnosed patients. Compared with healthy donors, newly diagnosed patients reportedly showed lower baseline TCR diversity. With CD4+ cells, TCR diversity rose significantly by C4D1, but not with CD8+ cells.

Sequenced by immunoSEQ multiplex PCR; TCRdb stores in-frame clones only, minus some. The table has 30,000 or so clones, just over 70% seen once. Unmatched junction bases numbered 6, after V lost 0 bases and J lost 4 bases. Germline V gene lookup returns CDR1 LGHNA and CDR2 YSLEER. The CDR3 loop spans 16 amino acids. This clone appeared a single time. Its specificity is not known. No patient escaped relapse after autologous stem cell transplantation, and brentuximab vedotin exposure varied. Classifying best responses yielded complete response, partial response or progressive disease. Sample: peripheral blood mononuclear cells (PBMCs), taken before the second cycle of nivolumab. The V gene is TRBV4-3, the J gene TRBJ2-1, with 7 nucleotides matching TRBD2. This receptor was obtained from a human donor with classical Hodgkin lymphoma. CDR3 residues: CASSQDRGSIYNEQFF. The CDR3 DNA follows: TGCGCCAGCAGCCAAGATCGCGGGAGTATTTACAATGAGCAGTTCTTC.